This T cell receptor (beta chain) was retrieved from a study of siplizumab effects on memory and regulatory T cells. General study points: Memory T cells appeared less diverse than naive cells, which seemed to contribute substantially to alloresponse.

CDR1 is SEHNR and CDR2 is FQNEAQ in the germline V gene (reference sequence). The CDR3 covers 15 residues. Trimming pared 1 base from V and 7 bases from J, leaving 14 bases between. Each sample had 9.3 x 10^4 or so TCR templates assayed. Profiling relied on immunoSEQ multiplex PCR, and the TCRdb table lists in-frame clones only, not all of them. This sample carries around 61,000 clones, around 98% of them seen once, and the ten largest clones take about 1%. On this clone itself: The antigen is undetermined.

This clonotype was sampled from a human donor in good health. The J gene is TRBJ2-1, the V gene TRBV7-9; a weak D match, TRBD2 (5 bases). The material sequenced was naive CD8+ T cells sorted from blood. As DNA, the CDR3 is TGTGCCAGCAGCTTAGTAGGTCTAGCCCCGAATGAGCAGTTCTTC. The encoded protein is CASSLVGLAPNEQFF.